Only one count was recorded for the clone carrying this TCR beta chain. Its cognate antigen is unknown. V was cut by 6 bases and J by 7 bases, with 16 bases left in between. The CDR3 runs 13 residues. Germline V gives CDR1 ENHRY, CDR2 SYGVKD. This sample stems from a study of T-cell reconstitution after alpha-beta-depleted transplantation in children. Study-level results: The study reportedly traced alpha-beta T cells about two months after transplant to several hundred expanded graft clones. Newly made T cells mostly supplied T-cell counts and diversity one year after transplant. The origin of high day-60 TCRbeta diversity in some patients lay in surviving recipient T cells and thymic progenitors.

Unique molecular identifiers were built into the TCRbeta library. TCRdb re-derived calls from the PCR reads in MiXCR, one entry per CDR3 protein. The data show around 300,000 distinct CDR3 sequences, with around 10% seen just once and approximately 7.6% held by the top ten. Sequenced here: PBMCs, sampled before TCRalphabeta/CD19-depleted stem cell transplant. This chain links TRBV10-3 with TRBJ2-7; the D is unclear. The receptor was isolated from a boy younger than two with acute myeloid leukemia, due to receive a stem cell transplant. CDR3 sequence: CAISPPPAAEQYF. In nucleotides, the CDR3 is TGTGCCATCAGCCCCCCCCCCGCTGCGGAGCAGTACTTC.